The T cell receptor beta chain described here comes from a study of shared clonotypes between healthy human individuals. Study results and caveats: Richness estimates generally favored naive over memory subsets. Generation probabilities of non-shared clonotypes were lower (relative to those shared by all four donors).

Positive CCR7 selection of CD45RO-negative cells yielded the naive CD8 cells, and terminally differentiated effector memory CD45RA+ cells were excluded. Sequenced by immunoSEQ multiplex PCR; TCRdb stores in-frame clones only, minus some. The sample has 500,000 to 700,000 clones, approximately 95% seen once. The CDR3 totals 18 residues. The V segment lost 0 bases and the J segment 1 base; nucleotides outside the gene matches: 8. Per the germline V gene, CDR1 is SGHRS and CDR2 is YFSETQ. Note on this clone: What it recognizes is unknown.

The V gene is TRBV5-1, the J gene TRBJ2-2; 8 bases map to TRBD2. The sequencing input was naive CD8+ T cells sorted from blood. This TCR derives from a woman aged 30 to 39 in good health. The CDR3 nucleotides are TGCGCCAGCAGCTTGGCGGGAGGAGCGGGAGTGAACACCGGGGAGCTGTTTTTT. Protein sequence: CASSLAGGAGVNTGELFF.